A single T cell receptor (beta chain) is shown here with its context. This entry is derived from a study of blood T cell repertoires in COVID-19. As for the study in general: PBMCs, B-cell-depleted T cells, or T cells provided the cDNA or gDNA that made up the material.

Between the trimmed V and J ends, which lost 11 bases and 3 bases, there was a span of 10 bases. The CDR3 loop spans 11 amino acids. Germline loops: CDR1 LNHDA, CDR2 SQIVND (reference sequence). Here immunoSEQ multiplex PCR was the method, and the copy in TCRdb shows in-frame clones only, minus some. The repertoire holds 35,000 to 40,000 clones, 85% to 90% seen once, with around 10% in the top ten. This sequence originates from a man between 65 and 85 years old with acute or convalescent COVID-19. This chain links TRBV19 with TRBJ1-1, with unresolved D. Sequencing input: peripheral blood. The DNA of the CDR3 is TGTGCCCGCCCCGAGGACACTGAAGCTTTCTTT. This encodes CARPEDTEAFF.